This entry lists 6 T cell receptor beta chains sequenced from one sample in a study of a mutant IDH1 vaccine in newly diagnosed glioma. Only in-frame clones appear in the TCRdb table, and some are missing; sequencing was by immunoSEQ multiplex PCR. Of around 61,000 clones in the sample, over 80% were seen once. Noted time point: week 5, during vaccination. A 20-mer mutant IDH1 peptide at 300 ug was injected subcutaneously with topical imiquimod. These receptors' targets are unknown. This specimen was PBMCs, taken from a glioma patient whose treatment included an IDH1 peptide vaccine. The receptors shown here come from a woman in her 40s with glioma.

The rearrangement uses TRBV6-5 and TRBJ1-5; a possible D gene is TRBD1 (5 bases). With 6 bases removed from V and 4 bases from J, the gap between germline ends came to 16 bases. CDR3 length equals 15 residues. Germline assignment: CDR1 MNHEY and CDR2 SVGAGI. The CDR3 loop reads CASRVHRDPNQPQHF. DNA for the CDR3: TGTGCCAGCAGGGTACACCGGGACCCAAATCAGCCCCAGCATTTT.

The chain carries TRBV9 and TRBJ2-3, with D maybe TRBD2 (6 bases). V dropped 4 bases and J dropped 0 bases, with 9 bases sitting between them. CDR1 and CDR2 from the germline V gene are SGDLS and YYNGEE. This CDR3 contains 14 residues. The CDR3 region has the DNA TGTGCCAGCAGCCTCAGCGGGAGCACAGATACGCAGTATTTT. It encodes CASSLSGSTDTQYF.

The chain recombines TRBV2 with TRBJ2-1; D is unresolved. V shed 6 bases and J shed 4 bases, with 4 bases lying between them. Germline assignment: CDR1 SNHLY and CDR2 FYNNEI. CDR3 length: 11 amino acids. This CDR3 is CASSPYNEQFF. In DNA form, the CDR3 reads TGTGCCAGCAGCCCGTACAATGAGCAGTTCTTC.

This sequence joins TRBV13 and TRBJ1-1; a weak D match, TRBD1 (5 bases). V gave up 4 bases and J gave up 3 bases, with 12 bases separating them. The germline V gene has CDR1 PRHDT and CDR2 FYEKMQ (reference sequence). This CDR3 region has 14 residues. This CDR3 reads CASSSGGGHTEAFF. As DNA, the CDR3 is TGTGCCAGCAGCTCCGGGGGTGGTCACACTGAAGCTTTCTTT.

The chain uses TRBV18 and TRBJ2-7; possibly TRBD1 or TRBD2 for D (5 bases each). Trimming removed 6 bases from V and 4 bases from J, with 10 bases in between. CDR3 size: 12 residues. The germline CDR1 and CDR2 sequences are KGHSH and LQKENI. The CDR3 sequence is CASSPGRYEQYF. CDR3 nucleotides: TGTGCCAGCTCCCCGGGACGATACGAGCAGTACTTC.

The J gene is TRBJ2-3, the V gene TRBV5-1, with TRBD2 matching 11 bases. Trimming removed 3 bases from V and 4 bases from J; junction bases left unmatched: 4. Germline CDR1 and CDR2: SGHRS and YFSETQ. The CDR3 is 15 residues long. This chain's CDR3 is CASSSGTSGADTQYF. As DNA, the CDR3 is TGCGCCAGCAGCTCGGGGACTAGCGGTGCAGATACGCAGTATTTT.